This T cell receptor beta chain was identified during a study of blood T cell repertoires in COVID-19. Overall study context: Collection of acute and convalescent COVID-19 samples took place in the United States, Italy and Spain.

As originally analysed: For nucleated cells, counts were estimated from reference gene primer amplification. Only in-frame clones appear in the TCRdb table, and some are missing; sequencing was by immunoSEQ multiplex PCR. V, J and clone size derive from that table, while D and trimming were established from the DNA sequence. The table shows 250,000 to 300,000 clones, with about nine tenths occurring only once. Germline values: CDR1 WNHNN, CDR2 SYGVQD (reference sequence). J was trimmed by 5 bases and V by 4 bases; bases with no gene match: 5. This CDR3 has 14 amino acids. The chain is built from TRBV10-1 and TRBJ2-1, with 7 bases aligning to TRBD1. Sample: peripheral blood. The receptor was isolated from a woman in her forties or fifties with COVID-19, enrolled during active disease. The DNA for the CDR3 is TGCGCCAGCAGTGTAAGGGGGCTCCACAATGAGCAGTTCTTC. It is translated as CASSVRGLHNEQFF.